A single sample gave rise to the 14 T cell receptor beta chains below, sequenced in a study of cytomegalovirus exposure and HLA in healthy donors. Primers: 60 Vbeta forward and 13 Jbeta reverse. Method: immunoSEQ multiplex PCR; TCRdb's copy keeps in-frame clones and lacks some. The record lists more than 200,000 clones, of which the ten most abundant hold less than 1%. Sequencing input: PBMCs. All receptors come from a woman aged 30 to 39 in good health and CMV-seropositive.

The rearrangement uses TRBV18 and TRBJ1-4; 9 bases agree with TRBD1. J was trimmed by 8 bases and V by 3 bases; bases with no gene match: 13. The CDR3 is made up of 17 amino acids. The germline gives CDR1 KGHSH, CDR2 LQKENI. The CDR3 DNA reads as TGTGCCAGCTCACCTATTGGAACAGGGGGCGTGGGAGAAAAACTGTTTTTT. It specifies CASSPIGTGGVGEKLFF.

The chain employs TRBV5-1 and TRBJ1-6; the D is unclear. The CDR3 totals 15 residues. Germline lookup yields CDR1 SGHRS and CDR2 YFSETQ. Trimming stripped 1 base from V and 2 bases from J, with 7 bases between. The CDR3 DNA reads TGCGCCAGCAGCTTGACGGGGACCTATAATTCACCCCTCCACTTT. Its protein is CASSLTGTYNSPLHF. Full variable domain (outside the CDR3, taken from reference TRBV5-1 and TRBJ1-6): KAGVTQTPRYLIKTRGQQVTLSCSPISGHRSVSWYQQTPGQGLQFLFEYFSETQRNKGNFPGRFSGRQFSNSRSEMNVSTLELGDSALYLCASSLTGTYNSPLHFGNGTRLTVT.

V gene TRBV6-1 combines with J gene TRBJ2-3, with TRBD1 identical over 8 bases. The CDR3 is made up of 17 amino acids. The V segment lost 3 bases and the J segment 1 base; nucleotides outside the gene matches: 9. CDR1 is MNHNS and CDR2 is SASEGT in the germline V gene. CDR3 sequence (DNA): TGTGCCAGCAGTGAGACGGGACAGGCATTTCGCACAGATACGCAGTATTTT. It specifies CASSETGQAFRTDTQYF.

The rearrangement uses TRBV5-1 and TRBJ2-2; D possibly corresponds to TRBD1 (6 bases). Germline loops: CDR1 SGHRS, CDR2 YFSETQ. The V gene lost 5 bases and the J gene lost 4 bases, with 12 bases spanning the gap. The CDR3 sequence is 14 residues long. This CDR3 reads CASSNRALTGELFF. The CDR3 region has the DNA TGCGCCAGCAGTAACAGGGCACTCACCGGGGAGCTGTTTTTT.

The rearrangement joins TRBV29-1 to TRBJ2-1; D might be TRBD2 (5 bases). The germline gives CDR1 SQVTM, CDR2 ANQGSEA. The CDR3 loop spans 15 amino acids. V lost 0 bases and J 1 base, leaving 10 bases between the germline ends. CDR3 nucleotide sequence: TGCAGCGTTGAAGATCGGAGGAAATCCTACAATGAGCAGTTCTTC. This codes for CSVEDRRKSYNEQFF.

The chain couples TRBV5-1 to TRBJ2-7; maybe TRBD1 (6 bases). Trimming removed 4 bases from V and 5 bases from J, with 13 bases in between. The CDR3 runs to 13 residues. Germline CDR1 and CDR2: SGHRS and YFSETQ. CDR3 nucleotide sequence: TGCGCCAGCAGCATTACAGGGTTCGACGAGCAGTACTTC. As protein: CASSITGFDEQYF.

The rearrangement joins TRBV5-4 to TRBJ1-2; 7 bases fit TRBD1. The junction had 3 bases not matched to a gene; V was cut back by 4 bases and J by 6 bases. The germline gives CDR1 SGHNT, CDR2 YYREEE (reference sequence). This CDR3 is built from 12 residues. This CDR3 is CASSRTGDGYTF. In DNA form, the CDR3 reads TGTGCCAGCAGCCGGACAGGAGATGGCTACACCTTC. Looking up the rest from reference TRBV5-4 and TRBJ1-2 gives the full variable domain: ETGVTQSPTHLIKTRGQQVTLRCSSQSGHNTVSWYQQALGQGPQFIFQYYREEENGRGNFPPRFSGLQFPNYSSELNVNALELDDSALYLCASSRTGDGYTFGSGTRLTVV.

The V call is TRBV5-1, the J call TRBJ1-2, with TRBD1 matching 8 bases. Germline V lookup: CDR1 SGHRS, CDR2 YFSETQ. V was clipped by 1 base and J by 6 bases; unmatched bases: 8. The CDR3 consists of 15 residues. DNA for the CDR3: TGCGCCAGCAGCTTGATTCCCACAGGGGGAGATGGCTACACCTTC. This encodes CASSLIPTGGDGYTF.

The CDR3, as DNA: TGTGCCAGCAGCCCGACAGGACAGGGGGTAGGCTCTGGGGCCAACGTCCTGACTTTC. This sequence encodes CASSPTGQGVGSGANVLTF. The chain carries TRBV5-4 and TRBJ2-6, with 10 bases fitting TRBD1. V trimming: 4 bases; J trimming: 0 bases; junction bases outside the gene matches: 10. Per germline, CDR1 SGHNT and CDR2 YYREEE (reference sequence). This CDR3 spans 19 amino acids.

DNA of the CDR3: TGTGCCAGCAGCCGGACTCGTACCGGGGAGCTGTTTTTT. It specifies CASSRTRTGELFF. The V and J genes are TRBV7-2 and TRBJ2-2; perhaps TRBD2 as D (5 bases). The CDR3 consists of 13 residues. Germline values: CDR1 SGHTA, CDR2 FQGNSA. Trimming took 5 bases from V and 5 from J, leaving 9 bases between them.

The chain uses TRBV6-5 and TRBJ2-3; TRBD2 is a possible D gene (5 bases). This CDR3 comprises 15 residues. V lost 5 bases to trimming and J lost 2 bases, with 14 bases between them. The V gene's germline CDR1 is MNHEY and CDR2 SVGAGI. The CDR3 nucleotides read TGTGCCAGCAGTACCCAGCGGATCTACACAGATACGCAGTATTTT. Amino acids: CASSTQRIYTDTQYF.

The genes are TRBV6-1 and TRBJ1-5; TRBD1 is a possible D gene (5 bases). The CDR3 is 13 amino acids. CDR1 and CDR2 from the germline V gene are MNHNS and SASEGT. Trimming removed 4 bases at V and 6 bases at J, with 10 bases between. The chain's CDR3 is CASSVRGSQPQHF. The CDR3 DNA follows: TGTGCCAGCAGTGTTCGGGGGAGTCAGCCCCAGCATTTT.

This chain links TRBV5-1 with TRBJ1-1; TRBD1 might be the D (5 bases). The CDR3 extends over 14 amino acids. Trimming pared 3 bases from V and 4 bases from J, leaving 13 bases between. CDR1 is SGHRS and CDR2 is YFSETQ in the germline V gene. For the CDR3, the DNA is TGCGCCAGCAGCTACTACGAAGGGGCCACTGAAGCTTTCTTT. Translated: CASSYYEGATEAFF.

As for this clone: Relative to the germline gene, one junction end is altered; a read error may explain this. The genes are TRBV7-2 and TRBJ1-1; D remains unclear. The CDR3 is 15 residues long. CDR1 and CDR2 from the germline V gene are SGHTA and FQGNSA. CDR3 protein: CASSLVGRGNTGAFF. The DNA of the CDR3 is TGTGCCAGCAGCTTAGTGGGCAGAGGGAACACTGGAGCTTTCTTT.